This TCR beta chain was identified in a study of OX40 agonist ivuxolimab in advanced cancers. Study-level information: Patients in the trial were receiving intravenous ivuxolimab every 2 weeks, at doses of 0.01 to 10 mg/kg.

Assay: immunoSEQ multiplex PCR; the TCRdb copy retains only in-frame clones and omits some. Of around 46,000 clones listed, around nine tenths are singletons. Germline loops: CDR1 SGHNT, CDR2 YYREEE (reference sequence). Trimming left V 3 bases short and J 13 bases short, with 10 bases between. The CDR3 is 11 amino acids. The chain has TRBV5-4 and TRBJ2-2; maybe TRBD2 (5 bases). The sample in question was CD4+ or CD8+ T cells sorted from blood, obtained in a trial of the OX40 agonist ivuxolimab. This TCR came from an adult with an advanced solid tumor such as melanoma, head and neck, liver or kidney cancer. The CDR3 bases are TGTGCCAGCAGCTCAGAGGGTGGGCTGTTTTTT. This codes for CASSSEGGLFF.